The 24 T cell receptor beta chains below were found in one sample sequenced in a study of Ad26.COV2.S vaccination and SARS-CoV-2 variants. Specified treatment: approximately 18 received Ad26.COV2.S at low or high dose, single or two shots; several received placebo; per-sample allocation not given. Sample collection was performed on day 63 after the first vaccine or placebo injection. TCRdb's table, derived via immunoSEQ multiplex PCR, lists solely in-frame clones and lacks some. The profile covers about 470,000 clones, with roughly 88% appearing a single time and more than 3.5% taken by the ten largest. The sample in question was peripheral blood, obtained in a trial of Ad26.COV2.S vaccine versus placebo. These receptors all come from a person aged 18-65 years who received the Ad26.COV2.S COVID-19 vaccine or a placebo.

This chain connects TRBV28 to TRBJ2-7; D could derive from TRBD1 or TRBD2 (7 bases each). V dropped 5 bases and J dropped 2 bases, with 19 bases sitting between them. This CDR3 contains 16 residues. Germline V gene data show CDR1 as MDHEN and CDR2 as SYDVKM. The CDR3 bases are TGTGCCAGCAGTCCAGGGGGGGCTAACGCTCCCTACGAGCAGTACTTC. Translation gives CASSPGGANAPYEQYF.

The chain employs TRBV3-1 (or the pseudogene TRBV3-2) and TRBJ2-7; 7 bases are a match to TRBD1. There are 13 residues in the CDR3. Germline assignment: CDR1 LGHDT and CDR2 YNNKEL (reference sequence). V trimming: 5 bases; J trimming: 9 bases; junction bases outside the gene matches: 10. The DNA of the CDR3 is TGTGCCAGCAGCAGTCGACAGGGCTTAGTGCAGTACTTC. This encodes CASSSRQGLVQYF.

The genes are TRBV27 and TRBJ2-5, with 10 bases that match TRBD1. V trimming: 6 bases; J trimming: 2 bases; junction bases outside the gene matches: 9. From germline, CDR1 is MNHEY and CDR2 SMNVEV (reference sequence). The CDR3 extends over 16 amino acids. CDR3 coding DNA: TGTGCCAGCAGCGCCAGGACAGGGGGATTACAAGAGACCCAGTACTTC. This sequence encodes CASSARTGGLQETQYF.

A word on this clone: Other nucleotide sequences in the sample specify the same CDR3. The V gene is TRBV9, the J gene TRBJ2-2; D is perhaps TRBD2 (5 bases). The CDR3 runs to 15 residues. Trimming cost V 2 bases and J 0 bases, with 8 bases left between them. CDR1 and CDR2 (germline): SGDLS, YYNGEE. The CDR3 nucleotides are TGTGCCAGCAGCGTCGGAGGAACGAACACCGGGGAGCTGTTTTTT. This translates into CASSVGGTNTGELFF.

The CDR3 DNA reads as TGTGCCAGCAGTTTATCCGGCGATAGCAATCAGCCCCAGCATTTT. Protein sequence: CASSLSGDSNQPQHF. The chain employs TRBV27 and TRBJ1-5; D is unresolved. V dropped 0 bases and J dropped 0 bases, with 6 bases sitting between them. Germline CDR1 is MNHEY and CDR2 is SMNVEV (reference sequence). The CDR3 spans 15 residues.

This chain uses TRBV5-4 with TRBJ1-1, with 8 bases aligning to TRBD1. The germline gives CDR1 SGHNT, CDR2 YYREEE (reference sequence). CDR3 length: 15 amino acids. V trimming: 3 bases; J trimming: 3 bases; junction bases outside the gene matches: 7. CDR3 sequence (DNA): TGTGCCAGCAGCTCTCCCAGGACAGGGCACACTGAAGCTTTCTTT. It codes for CASSSPRTGHTEAFF.

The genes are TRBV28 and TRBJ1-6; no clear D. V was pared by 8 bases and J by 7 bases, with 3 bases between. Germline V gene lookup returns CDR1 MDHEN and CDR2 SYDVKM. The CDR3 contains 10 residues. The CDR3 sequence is CASGNSPLHF. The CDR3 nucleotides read TGTGCCAGCGGGAATTCACCCCTCCACTTT.

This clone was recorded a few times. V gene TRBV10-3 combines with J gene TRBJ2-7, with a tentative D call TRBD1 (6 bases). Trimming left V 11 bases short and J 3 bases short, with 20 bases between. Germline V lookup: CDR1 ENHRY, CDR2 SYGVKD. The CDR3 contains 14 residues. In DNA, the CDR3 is TGTGCCGCCTCGACCGGACAGAGACTCTACGAGCAGTACTTC. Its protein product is CAASTGQRLYEQYF.

The CDR3 sequence is CASSQESGLAAYNEQFF. The CDR3 DNA follows: TGCGCCAGCAGCCAAGAGTCGGGACTAGCGGCATACAATGAGCAGTTCTTC. This chain uses TRBV4-1 with TRBJ2-1; TRBD2 matches at 11 bases. This CDR3 comprises 17 residues. Unmatched junction bases numbered 5, after V lost 0 bases and J lost 4 bases. CDR1 is MGHRA and CDR2 is YSYEKL in the germline V gene.

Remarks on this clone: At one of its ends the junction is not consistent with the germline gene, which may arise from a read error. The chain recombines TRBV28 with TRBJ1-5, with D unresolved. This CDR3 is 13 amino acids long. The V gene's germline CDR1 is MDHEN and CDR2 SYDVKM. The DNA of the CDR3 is TGTGCCACCACGGGAGTACTCAATCAGCGCCAGCATTTT. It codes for CATTGVLNQRQHF.

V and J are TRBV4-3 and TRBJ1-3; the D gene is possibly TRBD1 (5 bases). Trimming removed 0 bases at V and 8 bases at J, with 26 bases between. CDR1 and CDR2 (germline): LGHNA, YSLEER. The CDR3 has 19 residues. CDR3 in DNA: TGCGCCAGCAGCCAAGATCGGGACTCGGGGCAGGGAATAGTGGACACCATATATTTT. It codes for CASSQDRDSGQGIVDTIYF.

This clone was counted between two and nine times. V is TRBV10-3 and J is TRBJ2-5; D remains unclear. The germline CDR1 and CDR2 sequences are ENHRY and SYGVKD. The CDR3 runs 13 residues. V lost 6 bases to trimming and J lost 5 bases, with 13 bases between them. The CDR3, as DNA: TGTGCCATCAGGGTGTCACTGGGGGAGACCCAGTACTTC. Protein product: CAIRVSLGETQYF.

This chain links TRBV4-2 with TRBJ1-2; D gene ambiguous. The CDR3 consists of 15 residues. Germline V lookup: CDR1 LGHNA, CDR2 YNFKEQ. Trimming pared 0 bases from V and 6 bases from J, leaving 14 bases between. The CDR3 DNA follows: TGTGCCAGCAGCCAAGATGGTGGCAGCGATAATGGCTACACCTTC. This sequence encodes CASSQDGGSDNGYTF.

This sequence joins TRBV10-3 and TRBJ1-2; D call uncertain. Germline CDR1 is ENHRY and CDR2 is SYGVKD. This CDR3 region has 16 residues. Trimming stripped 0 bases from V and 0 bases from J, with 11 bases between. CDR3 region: CAISESDPRSNYGYTF. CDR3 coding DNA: TGTGCCATCAGTGAGTCTGACCCCCGTTCTAACTATGGCTACACCTTC.

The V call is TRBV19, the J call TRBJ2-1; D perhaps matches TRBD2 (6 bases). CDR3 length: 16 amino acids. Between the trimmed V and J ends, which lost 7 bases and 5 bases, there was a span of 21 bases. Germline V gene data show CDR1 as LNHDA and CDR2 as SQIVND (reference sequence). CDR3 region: CASKINGEAVNNEQFF. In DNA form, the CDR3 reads TGTGCCAGTAAGATCAATGGGGAGGCGGTAAACAATGAGCAGTTCTTC.

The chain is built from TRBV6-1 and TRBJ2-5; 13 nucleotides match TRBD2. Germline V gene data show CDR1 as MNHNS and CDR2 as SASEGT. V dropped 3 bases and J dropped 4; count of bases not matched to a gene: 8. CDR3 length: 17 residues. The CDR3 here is CASSEGLAGTARETQYF. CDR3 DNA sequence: TGTGCCAGCAGTGAGGGACTAGCGGGAACCGCGAGAGAGACCCAGTACTTC.

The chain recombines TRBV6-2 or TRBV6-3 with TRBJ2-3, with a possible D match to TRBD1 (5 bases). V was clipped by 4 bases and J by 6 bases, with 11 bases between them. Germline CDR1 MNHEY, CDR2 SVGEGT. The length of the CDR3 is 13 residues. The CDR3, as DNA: TGTGCCAGCAGTTTTGCCTACAGGGATACGCAGTATTTT. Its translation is CASSFAYRDTQYF.

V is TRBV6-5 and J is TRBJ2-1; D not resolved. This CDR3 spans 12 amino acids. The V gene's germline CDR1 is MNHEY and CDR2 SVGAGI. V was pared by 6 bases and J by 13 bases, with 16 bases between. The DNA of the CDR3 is TGTGCCAGCAGCACTTCCCGGACCGCCCAGTTCTTC. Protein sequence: CASSTSRTAQFF.

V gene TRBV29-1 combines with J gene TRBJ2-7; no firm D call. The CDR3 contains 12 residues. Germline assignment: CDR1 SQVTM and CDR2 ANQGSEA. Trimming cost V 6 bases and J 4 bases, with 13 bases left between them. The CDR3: CSVQDGVYEQYF. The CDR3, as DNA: TGCAGCGTACAAGACGGAGTATACGAGCAGTACTTC.

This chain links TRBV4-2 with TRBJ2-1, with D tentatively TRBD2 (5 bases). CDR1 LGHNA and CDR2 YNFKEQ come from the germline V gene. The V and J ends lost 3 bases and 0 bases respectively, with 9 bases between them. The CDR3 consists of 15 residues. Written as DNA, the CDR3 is TGTGCCAGCAGCCACGGGGTAAGCTCCTACAATGAGCAGTTCTTC. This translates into CASSHGVSSYNEQFF.

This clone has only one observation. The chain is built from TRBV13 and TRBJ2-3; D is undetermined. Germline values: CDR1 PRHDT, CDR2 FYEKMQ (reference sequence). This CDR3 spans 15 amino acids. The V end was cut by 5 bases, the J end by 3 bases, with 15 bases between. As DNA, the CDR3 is TGTGCCAGCAGCCCAAGGTTGAGTGGGACAGATACGCAGTATTTT. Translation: CASSPRLSGTDTQYF.

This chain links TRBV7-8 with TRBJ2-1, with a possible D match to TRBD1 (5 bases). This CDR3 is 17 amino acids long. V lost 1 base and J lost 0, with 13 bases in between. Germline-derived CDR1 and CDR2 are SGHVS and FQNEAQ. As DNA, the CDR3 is TGTGCCAGCAGCTTAGGGGTCAGACAGATCTCCTACAATGAGCAGTTCTTC. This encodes CASSLGVRQISYNEQFF.

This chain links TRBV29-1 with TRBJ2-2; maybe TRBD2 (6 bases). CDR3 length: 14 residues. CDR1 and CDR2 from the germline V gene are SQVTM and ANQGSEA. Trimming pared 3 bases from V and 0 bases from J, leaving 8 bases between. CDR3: CSVEEGANTGELFF. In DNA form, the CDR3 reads TGCAGCGTTGAGGAGGGAGCGAACACCGGGGAGCTGTTTTTT.

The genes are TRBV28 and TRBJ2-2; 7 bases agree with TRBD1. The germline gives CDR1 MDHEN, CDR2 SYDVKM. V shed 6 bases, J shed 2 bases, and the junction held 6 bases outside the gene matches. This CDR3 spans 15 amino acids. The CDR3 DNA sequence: TGTGCCAGCAGCCCCGGGACAGCAAACACCGGGGAGCTGTTTTTT. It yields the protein CASSPGTANTGELFF.